This TCR beta chain was retrieved from a study of T cells in Graves' hyperthyroidism and ophthalmopathy. For this clonotype: As yet, its antigen is unknown.

RNA transcripts served as the template for amplifying TCR beta CDR3 regions. An initial round of RT-PCR targeting the TCR CDR3 relied on the HTBI primer set. TCRdb passed the multiplex PCR reads through MiXCR, listing each CDR3 protein once. Found here are about half a million distinct CDR3 sequences, roughly 20% of them singletons; the top ten hold less than 30%. Diagnosis of hyperthyroidism was new in patients aged 18 to 65, and its duration was under 2 months. Study results and limitations: Appearing also in blood were most of the thyroid clonotypes expanded above 0.001.

The clonotype was recovered from a young man with Graves' hyperthyroidism. Input material: blood.

The CDR3 reads CASKITGNNSPLHF. The CDR3 DNA reads as TGTGCCAGCAAGATAACAGGGAATAATTCACCCCTCCACTTT. The chain is built from TRBV6-1 and TRBJ1-6, with a possible D match to TRBD1 (6 bases). V lost 7 bases and J 5 bases, leaving 12 bases between the germline ends. Germline CDR1 MNHNS, CDR2 SASEGT. The length of the CDR3 is 14 residues.